This T cell receptor beta chain came from a study of shared clonotypes between healthy human individuals (dated by TCRdb to the early 2020s). General notes on the study: A couple of women and a few men aged 18 to 49 years were included in the cohort. To increase sequencing depth and limit assay-specific biases, TCR repertoire library preparation and sequencing were carried out by different laboratories using diverse techniques. For each donor, CD4 naive and CD4 memory were each given three plates, CD8 naive was given two plates, and CD8 memory was given one plate. To estimate repertoire size and how much clonotype sharing occurs between individuals, the study deeply sequenced the blood TCR repertoires of 5 or 6 healthy adults. Leukapheresis yielded between about 0.85 and 10 billion PBMCs per donor. Broad study findings and their caveats: Larger estimated clonotype richness was generally found for naive subsets than for memory subsets. Because the study included only a small number of donors, the genetic and exposure-history diversity represented was limited. Sampling was restricted to blood, and TCR repertoires in tissues likely differ from the TCR repertoires found in blood. Compared with non-shared clonotypes, clonotypes shared by all four sorted-subset donors had higher generation probabilities. When a handful of donors were compared, the shared fraction of clonotypes was around 5% for naive CD4, approximately 3.3% for naive CD8, more than 2% for memory CD4, and 0.3% to 0.5% for memory CD8. Incomplete sequencing was indicated by rarefaction of sorted-subset datasets, despite the large sequencing depth. Pairwise subsampling indicated that sequencing depth was expected to affect the degree of clonotype sharing among donors.

TCR CDR3 regions were amplified from genomic DNA by multiplex PCR using the deep immunoSEQ assay. Extracted genomic DNA from each cell subset was distributed evenly across all wells of several immunoSEQ 96-well plates, and each plate was treated as a replicate. Each replicate PCR for sorted subsets received about 210 ng genomic DNA, equal to 30,000 or so T cell genomes. Purified libraries were measured with a Qubit 3.0 fluorometer, size-checked on a Bioanalyzer 2100, and measured again with the KAPA Library Quantification kit. Each immunoSEQ 96-well plate was sequenced on its own single-read 150-cycle Illumina NextSeq 550 flow cell. From the authors' description of their analysis: Because the immunoSEQ output included only junctional sequences and no quality scores, the filtering could not be the same as the filtering used for full-length reads. Sequences were annotated with PyIR, a Python wrapper for IgBLAST v1.9, and V/J genes and CDR3 were assigned using IMGT germline references. Reads were filtered out if the reads had weak V/J assignments (E-value above 1e-6), no CDR3, stop codons, out-of-frame junctions, or ambiguous translated residues. V3J clonotypes were defined by identical inferred V gene, J gene, and CDR3 amino acid sequence. Percentage overlap between repertoires was computed as shared unique clonotypes divided by the size of the smaller repertoire. RTK rarefaction, the Chao1 estimator, and Recon v2.1 estimates of unobserved clonotypes were used to assess repertoire richness. Generation probabilities for all TCRbeta clonotypes obtained by the gDNA method from four donors were computed using OLGA. TCRdb holds this immuneACCESS table with in-frame rearrangements only. Some clones are missing; in checked studies, unresolved V genes explain under half, and the rest has no known cause. Clone size and the V and J calls come from that table; the DNA yielded D and trimming. Here the sample has about 820,000 clones; almost 95% occur a single time. The ten biggest clones cover 24% of the sample.

The CDR3 runs 18 amino acids, cysteine and phenylalanine included. CDR3 DNA is the only sequence kept; it has 54 bases, read in frame from the first base. According to the germline V gene (reference sequence), CDR1 reads MNHEY and CDR2 reads SMNVEV. Germline trimming: 5 bases from V, 9 bases from J; junction bases outside gene matches: 18. CD8 naive samples were obtained by positive selection for CCR7 among CD45RO-negative cells, yielding a CD45RA+CCR7+ population from which TemRA cells were excluded. The donors were healthy, HIV-negative adults with no recently reported acute infections or vaccinations. Every donor was a Caucasian adult residing in Nashville, Tennessee, USA. After blood collection by leukapheresis, PBMCs were isolated using Ficoll-Histopaque density gradient centrifugation and then cryopreserved in the vapor phase of liquid nitrogen. Purity and quantity of every magnetically sorted T cell population were checked by analytical flow cytometry. Each sorted fraction had its genomic DNA isolated and then quantified by UV absorbance on a Nanodrop 2000c.

Concerning this clone: What this receptor recognizes is not known. Base qualities are missing; no much larger clone stands one base away.

This TCR came from a man aged 25-40 years in good health. The rearranged segments are TRBV27 and TRBJ2-1; TRBD1 aligns with 11 central bases. Sequenced: naive CD8+ T cells sorted from blood. The cell subset or site label corresponds to: CD45RA+CCR7+. The encoded CDR3 is CASSPLQTGTGGSGEQFF. The nucleotides read TGTGCCAGCAGTCCACTTCAAACCGGGACAGGGGGTAGCGGTGAGCAGTTCTTC.